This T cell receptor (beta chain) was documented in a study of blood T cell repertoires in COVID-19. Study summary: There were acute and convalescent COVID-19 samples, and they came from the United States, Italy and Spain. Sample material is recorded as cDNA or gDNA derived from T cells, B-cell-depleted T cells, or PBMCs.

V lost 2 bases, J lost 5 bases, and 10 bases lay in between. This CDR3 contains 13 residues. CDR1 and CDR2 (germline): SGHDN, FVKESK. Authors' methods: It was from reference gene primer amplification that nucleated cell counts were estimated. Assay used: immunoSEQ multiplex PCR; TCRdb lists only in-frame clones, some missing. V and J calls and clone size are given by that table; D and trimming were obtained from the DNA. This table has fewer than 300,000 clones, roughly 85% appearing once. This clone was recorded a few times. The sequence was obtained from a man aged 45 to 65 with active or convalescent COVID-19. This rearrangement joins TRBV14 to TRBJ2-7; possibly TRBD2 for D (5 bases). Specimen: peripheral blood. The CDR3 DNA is TGTGCCAGCAGCCAACACCCGGGGAACGAGCAGTACTTC. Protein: CASSQHPGNEQYF.